The clone carrying this TCR beta chain was seen ten or more times. Its antigen is not identified. CDR1 MDHEN and CDR2 SYDVKM come from the germline V gene. Trimming pared 6 bases from V and 3 bases from J, leaving 8 bases between. The CDR3 sequence is 12 residues long. Amplified TCR beta CDR3 regions came from RNA transcripts. A set of HTBI primers served as the primers for a first-round RT-PCR of the TCR CDR3. In TCRdb, the multiplex PCR reads were re-called with MiXCR into one record per CDR3 protein. The sample has about 520,000 distinct CDR3 sequences; roughly a quarter are singletons. Diagnoses used clinical symptoms, serum thyroxine and TRAb, thyroid ultrasound and orbital computed tomography. This record belongs to a study of T cells in Graves' hyperthyroidism and ophthalmopathy. Study-level background: Blood from the periphery was taken at initial diagnosis, before any treatment. Regarding the study as a whole: Through a model of 13 V-J features, ophthalmopathy was separated from stable hyperthyroidism.

What was sequenced was blood. The chain links TRBV28 to TRBJ2-5, with D possibly being TRBD1 (6 bases). The clonotype originates from a woman younger than 45 with Graves' ophthalmopathy. Here the CDR3 reads CASSSGEETQYF. As DNA, the CDR3 is TGTGCCAGCAGCTCAGGGGAAGAGACCCAGTACTTC. Filled out from reference TRBV28 and TRBJ2-5, the complete variable domain reads DVKVTQSSRYLVKRTGEKVFLECVQDMDHENMFWYRQDPGLGLRLIYFSYDVKMKEKGDIPEGYSVSREKKERFSLILESASTNQTSMYLCASSSGEETQYFGPGTRLLVL.